This T cell receptor beta chain was identified in a study of CD8+ T cells in alopecia areata. Study at large: Treated patients received oral tofacitinib, 5 to 10 mg twice daily. Findings and limits, study-wide: Among the cells sequenced in scalp samples are also the resident alphabeta T cells of normal skin. Lesional tissue from the scalp (especially in alopecia totalis/universalis) showed higher clonality than normal scalp.

Comments on this clone: No antigen is known for it.

RNA extraction and reverse transcription yielded cDNA as sequencing template. Only in-frame clones appear in the TCRdb table, and some are missing; sequencing was by immunoSEQ multiplex PCR. The table shows about 97,000 clones, with 35% to 45% occurring only once. Researchers took lesional scalp punch biopsies and peripheral blood from people who were alopecia areata patients. The CDR3 runs to 11 residues. V was clipped by 7 bases and J by 12 bases, with 13 bases between them. Germline CDR1 and CDR2: MNHEY and SMNVEV (reference sequence). The origin of this receptor is a human donor with alopecia areata. This chain joins TRBV27 and TRBJ2-1, with D perhaps matching TRBD2 (6 bases). Sequenced material: CD4+ T cells sorted from blood. CDR3 amino acids: CASTARGMQFF. In DNA form, the CDR3 reads TGTGCCAGCACCGCTCGGGGGATGCAGTTCTTC.